These 22 T cell receptor beta chains originate from one sample sequenced in a study of Graves' ophthalmopathy and Graves' hyperthyroidism. RNA transcripts provided the template for amplifying TCR beta CDR3 regions. Amplification began with first-round RT-PCR using HTBI primers, then second-round multiplex PCR was performed. MiXCR, applied by TCRdb to the multiplex PCR reads, yields one record per CDR3 protein. The data show about 390,000 distinct CDR3 sequences, about 15% seen once. Specimen: peripheral blood. Every receptor here comes from an adult woman with stable Graves' hyperthyroidism.

This clonotype was detected many times. The chain is built from TRBV28 and TRBJ1-6; D gene unclear. Trimming cost V 5 bases and J 0 bases, with 8 bases left between them. Germline V lookup: CDR1 MDHEN, CDR2 SYDVKM. The CDR3 extends over 15 amino acids. The CDR3 DNA sequence: TGTGCCAGCAGTAGACGGGGCTCCTATAATTCACCCCTCCACTTT. Translating gives CASSRRGSYNSPLHF.

Many counts were recorded for this clonotype. The chain uses TRBV4-2 and TRBJ2-7, with 8 bases fitting TRBD2. With V trimmed by 6 bases and J by 2 bases, 9 bases remained unmatched. CDR1 LGHNA and CDR2 YNFKEQ come from the germline V gene. CDR3 length equals 15 residues. The CDR3 DNA sequence: TGTGCCAGCAGGCAACAACTTAGCGGGACCTACGAGCAGTACTTC. This codes for CASRQQLSGTYEQYF.

A few counts support this clonotype. The chain has TRBV25-1 and TRBJ2-5; 10 positions match TRBD1. Germline CDR1 is MGHDK and CDR2 is SYGVNS. With 6 bases clipped from V and 5 bases from J, the junction kept 3 bases outside the gene matches. The CDR3 runs to 13 residues. The CDR3 loop is CASSMDRGETQYF. CDR3 bases: TGTGCCAGCAGCATGGACAGGGGGGAGACCCAGTACTTC.

This clonotype was seen at least ten times. The chain uses TRBV5-1 and TRBJ2-7; maybe TRBD2 (5 bases). The CDR3 covers 14 residues. V lost 4 bases to trimming and J lost 2 bases, with 13 bases between them. Germline values: CDR1 SGHRS, CDR2 YFSETQ. The CDR3 loop reads CASSLTRETYEQYF. The CDR3 DNA reads as TGCGCCAGCAGCCTTACCCGGGAAACCTACGAGCAGTACTTC.

This clonotype turned up a few times. V usage is TRBV19 and J usage is TRBJ2-2, with D perhaps matching TRBD2 (6 bases). Germline V gene lookup returns CDR1 LNHDA and CDR2 SQIVND (reference sequence). V lost 5 bases, J lost 6 bases, and 16 bases lay in between. The CDR3 is made up of 15 amino acids. The CDR3 spells CASSFMGGLPGELFF. DNA for the CDR3: TGTGCCAGTAGTTTTATGGGAGGTTTGCCCGGGGAGCTGTTTTTT.

This clonotype has at least ten counts. The chain recombines TRBV27 with TRBJ2-2, with a possible D match to TRBD1 (5 bases). The CDR3 contains 16 residues. V shed 2 bases and J shed 6 bases, with 16 bases lying between them. Germline V gene lookup returns CDR1 MNHEY and CDR2 SMNVEV (reference sequence). The CDR3 spells CASSLGRAWLAGELFF. The CDR3 DNA follows: TGTGCCAGCAGTTTAGGCAGGGCTTGGTTGGCCGGGGAGCTGTTTTTT.

This clonotype was observed at least ten times. This sequence joins TRBV9 and TRBJ2-5, with D unresolved. This CDR3 comprises 14 residues. V was trimmed by 0 bases and J by 6 bases, leaving 12 bases between them. CDR1 SGDLS and CDR2 YYNGEE come from the germline V gene. CDR3 amino acids: CASSVGRARQTQYF. CDR3 bases: TGTGCCAGCAGCGTAGGAAGGGCGAGGCAGACCCAGTACTTC.

This clonotype was detected many times. For the CDR3, the DNA is TGTGCCAGCAGTTTTGGACTAGCGGGAGCCCCACTCAACACCGGGGAGCTGTTTTTT. This translates into CASSFGLAGAPLNTGELFF. V gene TRBV12-3 or TRBV12-4 combines with J gene TRBJ2-2; 13 bases match TRBD2. The V segment lost 3 bases and the J segment 2 bases; nucleotides outside the gene matches: 9. The CDR3 consists of 19 residues.

This clonotype was detected ten times or more. The chain links TRBV6-2 or TRBV6-3 to TRBJ2-7; 7 nucleotides align to TRBD1. V lost 7 bases, J lost 4 bases, and 4 bases stayed unmatched. CDR1 and CDR2 (germline): MNHEY, SVGEGT. The CDR3 has 12 amino acids. The CDR3 DNA reads TGTGCCAGCACCGAACAGGGGTACGAGCAGTACTTC. It encodes CASTEQGYEQYF.

This clonotype was detected ten times or more. The rearrangement joins TRBV19 to TRBJ2-2; 7 bases fit TRBD1. Germline CDR1 is LNHDA and CDR2 is SQIVND (reference sequence). The CDR3 is 13 residues long. The junction had 5 bases not matched to a gene; V was cut back by 5 bases and J by 8 bases. CDR3 nucleotide sequence: TGTGCCAGTAGTGAAACAGGGGCAGGGGAGCTGTTTTTT. This translates into CASSETGAGELFF. Complete variable domain (other parts from reference TRBV19 and TRBJ2-2): DGGITQSPKYLFRKEGQNVTLSCEQNLNHDAMYWYRQDPGQGLRLIYYSQIVNDFQKGDIAEGYSVSREKKESFPLTVTSAQKNPTAFYLCASSETGAGELFFGEGSRLTVL.

This clonotype was observed a handful of times. The V and J genes are TRBV18 and TRBJ1-5; 10 nucleotides match TRBD1. V lost 1 base, J lost 5 bases, and 5 bases stayed unmatched. Germline values: CDR1 KGHSH, CDR2 LQKENI. The CDR3 spans 16 residues. The CDR3 nucleotides are TGTGCCAGCTCACCACGGGGGACAGGGGTTTATCAGCCCCAGCATTTT. Protein: CASSPRGTGVYQPQHF. The complete variable domain, with remaining parts taken from reference TRBV18 and TRBJ1-5, reads NAGVMQNPRHLVRRRGQEARLRCSPMKGHSHVYWYRQLPEEGLKFMVYLQKENIIDESGMPKERFSAEFPKEGPSILRIQQVVRGDSAAYFCASSPRGTGVYQPQHFGDGTRLSIL.

This clonotype was recorded many times. The chain recombines TRBV12-3 or TRBV12-4 with TRBJ1-2; weak D call: TRBD1 (6 bases). V was clipped by 5 bases and J by 8 bases, with 21 bases between them. The CDR3 has 15 residues. The CDR3 DNA is TGTGCCAGCAGTCCCCCAGGACAGAGGGCTGAGGGCTACACCTTC. Translating it yields CASSPPGQRAEGYTF.

This clonotype was seen ten or more times. The chain employs TRBV6-1 and TRBJ1-1; no firm D call. CDR3 length: 14 residues. Per germline, CDR1 MNHNS and CDR2 SASEGT. V lost 6 bases to trimming and J lost 0 bases, with 11 bases between them. In DNA form, the CDR3 reads TGTGCCAGCAGGGAACCGACGATGAACACTGAAGCTTTCTTT. The encoded protein is CASREPTMNTEAFF.

This clonotype was observed many times. The chain links TRBV10-3 to TRBJ1-1; D ambiguous. There are 13 residues in the CDR3. Trimming pared 10 bases from V and 0 bases from J, leaving 12 bases between. Germline loops: CDR1 ENHRY, CDR2 SYGVKD. CDR3 amino acids: CATTLEMNTEAFF. CDR3 DNA: TGTGCCACTACCCTAGAAATGAACACTGAAGCTTTCTTT.

This clonotype is a singleton in its sample. The J gene is TRBJ2-7, the V gene TRBV3-1; 8 positions match TRBD2. Germline V CDR1 and CDR2: LGHDT, YNNKEL (reference sequence). The CDR3 runs 13 residues. The J segment lost 5 bases and the V segment lost 4 bases, leaving 4 bases of the junction unmatched. This CDR3 reads CASSLGGGHEQYF. The CDR3 region has the DNA TGTGCCAGCAGCCTCGGGGGGGGCCACGAGCAGTACTTC.

This clonotype was seen more than once but under ten times. The rearrangement joins TRBV12-3 or TRBV12-4 to TRBJ2-5; 7 nucleotides align to TRBD2. This CDR3 is built from 17 residues. The V gene end was trimmed by 7 bases and the J gene end by 5 bases; junction bases not matched to a gene: 19. CDR3 nucleotide sequence: TGTGCCAGCAAGTTAAGGCCGGGGAGGGATGGTGCGGAGACCCAGTACTTC. As protein: CASKLRPGRDGAETQYF.

This clonotype was counted at least ten times. The chain employs TRBV11-2 and TRBJ1-1; D is ambiguous. Trimming shortened V by 0 bases and J by 9 bases, and 11 bases separated the two germline ends. Germline CDR1 reads SGHAT; CDR2 reads FQNNGV. The CDR3 is 13 residues long. Here the CDR3 DNA reads TGTGCCAGCAGCTTAGAAGCTCAGACTAAAGCTTTCTTT. Translated, it gives CASSLEAQTKAFF.

Of note for this clonotype: It may be a read error: a sequence one base away is much more abundant. This chain links TRBV6-5 with TRBJ2-4; D is perhaps TRBD2 (7 bases). In germline, CDR1 is MNHEY, CDR2 SVGAGI. The CDR3 spans 17 residues. Trimming removed 2 bases at V and 2 bases at J, with 16 bases between. CDR3 sequence (DNA): TGTGCCAGCAGTTACGGCGGGGGAAGGGGGACCAAAAACATTCAGTACTTC. The encoded protein is CASSYGGGRGTKNIQYF.

At least ten counts were recorded for this clonotype. The chain recombines TRBV6-1 with TRBJ1-5; no clear D gene. Germline V gene sequence: CDR1 MNHNS, CDR2 SASEGT. Trimming took off 7 bases at V and 0 bases at J, with 16 bases between the two ends. The CDR3 sequence is 16 residues long. The CDR3 nucleotides are TGTGCCAGCATGACGAGGGCAATCTATAGCAATCAGCCCCAGCATTTT. Amino acids: CASMTRAIYSNQPQHF.

This clonotype was counted ten times or more. The rearrangement uses TRBV2 and TRBJ2-7; TRBD2 matches at 8 bases. The germline V gene has CDR1 SNHLY and CDR2 FYNNEI. The J segment lost 1 base and the V segment lost 6 bases, leaving 2 bases of the junction unmatched. The CDR3 covers 13 residues. The CDR3 nucleotides are TGTGCCAGCAGCGGGGGGGGGTCCTACGAGCAGTACTTC. The encoded protein is CASSGGGSYEQYF.

The table lists this clonotype with many counts. The chain has TRBV12-3 or TRBV12-4 and TRBJ1-1; TRBD1 matches at 8 bases. CDR3 length equals 15 residues. The V segment lost 2 bases and the J segment 4 bases; nucleotides outside the gene matches: 6. DNA of the CDR3: TGTGCCAGCAGTTTACTAGGACAGGGTAGCACTGAAGCTTTCTTT. This sequence encodes CASSLLGQGSTEAFF.

The chain links TRBV29-1 to TRBJ1-1; D gene unclear. Trimming took 3 bases from V and 8 from J, leaving 10 bases between them. The CDR3 has 11 amino acids. CDR1 and CDR2 from the germline V gene are SQVTM and ANQGSEA. The CDR3 bases are TGCAGCGTTGATCTGGTAGCCGAAGCTTTCTTT. Protein: CSVDLVAEAFF. Full variable domain (remainder filled in from reference TRBV29-1 and TRBJ1-1): SAVISQKPSRDICQRGTSLTIQCQVDSQVTMMFWYRQQPGQSLTLIATANQGSEATYESGFVIDKFPISRPNLTFSTLTVSNMSPEDSSIYLCSVDLVAEAFFGQGTRLTVV.